The clone carrying this T cell receptor beta chain has just a few counts. Its antigen remains unknown. The second PCR ran roughly 6 to 12 cycles with a sample-barcoded 5' primer and J-beta primers. TCRdb reprocessed the 5' RACE reads with MiXCR, giving one entry per CDR3 protein. The repertoire includes approximately 850,000 distinct CDR3 sequences, more than 40% of them detected once, and about a fifth sits in the top ten. The CDR3 is 10 amino acids. CDR1 and CDR2 (germline): SQVTM, ANQGSEA. The V and J ends lost 8 bases and 5 bases, in that order; junction bases with no gene match: 2. The source of the sample is a study of blood T cells in healthy people across ages. Turning to the study itself: About one barcoded beta molecule per two T cells came from capture by template switching.

Regarding the study as a whole: Naive and antigen-experienced cells could not be conclusively compared, given unsorted PBMCs.

Per individual sample, total RNA of at least 6 micrograms was extracted. J is TRBJ2-5 and V is TRBV29-1, with 7 nucleotides matching TRBD1. This sequence originates from a man aged 55 to 70 in good health. The sequenced material came from blood. The CDR3 loop is CSQGVETQYF. DNA of the CDR3: TGCAGCCAGGGGGTCGAGACCCAGTACTTC.